The 27 T cell receptor beta chains listed next were all sequenced from one sample in a study of PD-1 blockade in classical Hodgkin lymphoma. Assay: immunoSEQ multiplex PCR; the TCRdb copy retains only in-frame clones and omits some. This sample has some 62,000 clones, with about nine tenths found just once. Every patient was affected by relapse after autologous stem cell transplantation, while exposure to brentuximab vedotin was not uniform. Here the sequenced sample was peripheral blood mononuclear cells (PBMCs), taken at baseline. These receptors came from a human donor with classical Hodgkin lymphoma.

This sequence joins TRBV11-3 and TRBJ1-6; no firm D call. The CDR3 extends over 13 amino acids. V was clipped by 5 bases and J by 3 bases, with 5 bases between them. Germline lookup yields CDR1 SGHNT and CDR2 YENEEA. CDR3 region: CASSNDYNSPLHF. The CDR3 DNA reads as TGTGCCAGCAGCAATGACTATAATTCACCCCTCCACTTT.

This chain joins TRBV7-2 and TRBJ1-6; D is ambiguous. Germline CDR1 SGHTA, CDR2 FQGNSA. The CDR3 is made up of 17 amino acids. V shed 3 bases and J shed 0 bases, with 12 bases lying between them. CDR3: CASSFPAQSSYNSPLHF. CDR3 bases: TGTGCCAGCAGCTTTCCGGCGCAGAGCTCCTATAATTCACCCCTCCACTTT. Supplemented by reference TRBV7-2 and TRBJ1-6, the full variable domain reads GAGVSQSPSNKVTEKGKDVELRCDPISGHTALYWYRQSLGQGLEFLIYFQGNSAPDKSGLPSDRFSAERTGGSVSTLTIQRTQQEDSAVYLCASSFPAQSSYNSPLHFGNGTRLTVT.

The chain is built from TRBV7-2 and TRBJ2-6; 11 bases are a match to TRBD2. CDR3 length equals 18 residues. The V segment lost 4 bases and the J segment 0 bases; nucleotides outside the gene matches: 5. The germline CDR1 and CDR2 sequences are SGHTA and FQGNSA. The chain's CDR3 is CASSSAGTSGSGANVLTF. In nucleotides, the CDR3 is TGTGCCAGCAGCTCTGCCGGGACTAGCGGCTCTGGGGCCAACGTCCTGACTTTC. The full variable domain, its missing parts supplied by reference TRBV7-2 and TRBJ2-6, is GAGVSQSPSNKVTEKGKDVELRCDPISGHTALYWYRQSLGQGLEFLIYFQGNSAPDKSGLPSDRFSAERTGGSVSTLTIQRTQQEDSAVYLCASSSAGTSGSGANVLTFGAGSRLTVL.

This chain connects TRBV21-1 to TRBJ2-5; the tabulated D call, TRBD2, remains unverified against the DNA. TRBV21-1 represents a pseudogene. The CDR3 runs to 14 residues. CDR3 in DNA: TGTGCCAGCAGCAAAAGTACGGGGTCAGAGACCCAGTACTTC. Protein product: CASSKSTGSETQYF.

V and J are TRBV6-4 and TRBJ2-5, with 11 bases that match TRBD1. CDR3 length equals 15 residues. The germline gives CDR1 MRHNA, CDR2 SNTAGT. Losses at the gene ends were 6 bases for V and 5 bases for J; bases not matched to a gene: 8. CDR3 nucleotides: TGTGCCAGCAGCAGGACAGGGGGCAGCTTGGAGACCCAGTACTTC. Translated: CASSRTGGSLETQYF.

The rearrangement links TRBV9 to TRBJ2-7; 10 bases line up with TRBD1. V was pared by 4 bases and J by 3 bases, with 4 bases of the junction left unmatched. Germline CDR1 reads SGDLS; CDR2 reads YYNGEE. This CDR3 is 14 amino acids long. CDR3 sequence reads: CASSSRTGGYEQYF. In DNA, the CDR3 is TGTGCCAGCAGCTCGAGGACAGGGGGCTACGAGCAGTACTTC.

This sequence joins TRBV10-1 and TRBJ1-1, with a tentative D call TRBD1 (5 bases). The CDR3 contains 16 residues. The V and J ends lost 2 bases and 4 bases respectively, with 17 bases between them. Germline V lookup: CDR1 WNHNN, CDR2 SYGVQD (reference sequence). This CDR3 reads CASSEGAGRRSTEAFF. DNA for the CDR3: TGCGCCAGCAGTGAGGGGGCGGGGAGGCGAAGCACTGAAGCTTTCTTT.

The J gene is TRBJ1-1, the V gene TRBV19; weak D call: TRBD1 (6 bases). This CDR3 region has 15 residues. Trimming removed 3 bases from V and 0 bases from J, with 11 bases in between. The germline V gene has CDR1 LNHDA and CDR2 SQIVND (reference sequence). The CDR3 DNA reads TGTGCCAGTAGTATCAGGGGCCTTATGAACACTGAAGCTTTCTTT. Its protein is CASSIRGLMNTEAFF.

V and J are TRBV13 and TRBJ2-1, with TRBD2 matching 11 bases. Unmatched junction bases numbered 18, after V lost 5 bases and J lost 9 bases. The CDR3 spans 18 residues. From germline, CDR1 is PRHDT and CDR2 FYEKMQ (reference sequence). For the CDR3, the DNA is TGTGCCAGCAGCGCAACCATCGAACTAGCGGGGGTGGCAGGTGAGCAGTTCTTC. It is translated as CASSATIELAGVAGEQFF.

This chain links TRBV18 with TRBJ2-3; D is perhaps TRBD1 (6 bases). CDR3 length equals 15 residues. Trimming took off 5 bases at V and 4 bases at J, with 16 bases between the two ends. Germline V gene lookup returns CDR1 KGHSH and CDR2 LQKENI. DNA of the CDR3: TGTGCCAGCTCAACCCTACAGGGCGCGGCAGATACGCAGTATTTT. It yields the protein CASSTLQGAADTQYF.

This chain joins TRBV7-2 and TRBJ2-2; D not certain. In germline, CDR1 is SGHTA, CDR2 FQGNSA. This CDR3 comprises 15 residues. V was cut by 2 bases and J by 2 bases, with 9 bases left in between. This CDR3 is CASSLSNTNTGELFF. The CDR3 nucleotides read TGTGCCAGCAGCTTATCTAATACCAACACCGGGGAGCTGTTTTTT.

This clone is labeled as medium-sized. The rearrangement links TRBV30 to TRBJ1-1; D perhaps matches TRBD1 (5 bases). CDR1 GTSNPN and CDR2 SVGIG come from the germline V gene (reference sequence). This CDR3 region has 14 residues. The V and J ends lost 2 bases and 1 base respectively, with 11 bases between them. CDR3 protein: CAWSPSGRNTEAFF. The CDR3, as DNA: TGTGCCTGGAGTCCCTCGGGGCGGAACACTGAAGCTTTCTTT.

This chain uses TRBV7-2 with TRBJ2-1; 9 bases fit TRBD1. The CDR3 length is 14 residues. Germline lookup yields CDR1 SGHTA and CDR2 FQGNSA. The J segment lost 7 bases and the V segment lost 5 bases, leaving 6 bases of the junction unmatched. CDR3 sequence: CASSQQGARNEQFF. The CDR3 region has the DNA TGTGCCAGCAGCCAACAGGGGGCGCGGAATGAGCAGTTCTTC.

CDR3 bases: TGCGCCAGCAGCTTGGAGGGACTAGCGGGGGGGAGAAAGACCCAGTACTTC. The encoded protein is CASSLEGLAGGRKTQYF. The chain recombines TRBV5-1 with TRBJ2-5; 16 nucleotides line up with TRBD2. The ends lost 0 bases at V and 6 bases at J; junction bases unmatched: 5. Germline V gene data show CDR1 as SGHRS and CDR2 as YFSETQ. The CDR3 spans 17 residues.

The genes are TRBV18 and TRBJ2-6, with 8 bases matching TRBD1. The CDR3 length is 20 residues. The J segment lost 1 base and the V segment lost 6 bases, leaving 17 bases of the junction unmatched. Per the germline V gene, CDR1 is KGHSH and CDR2 is LQKENI. CDR3 amino acids: CASSGSFFPRGRSGANVLTF. CDR3 coding DNA: TGTGCCAGCTCCGGCTCTTTTTTCCCCAGGGGGCGTTCTGGGGCCAACGTCCTGACTTTC. Supplemented by reference TRBV18 and TRBJ2-6, the full variable domain reads NAGVMQNPRHLVRRRGQEARLRCSPMKGHSHVYWYRQLPEEGLKFMVYLQKENIIDESGMPKERFSAEFPKEGPSILRIQQVVRGDSAAYFCASSGSFFPRGRSGANVLTFGAGSRLTVL.

About this clone: The identical CDR3 is also encoded by other nucleotide sequences in the sample. V is TRBV30 and J is TRBJ1-1, with D unclear. V dropped 0 bases and J dropped 3 bases, with 8 bases sitting between them. Germline CDR1 is GTSNPN and CDR2 is SVGIG (reference sequence). This CDR3 is 13 amino acids long. CDR3 DNA sequence: TGTGCCTGGAGTGTACGTGGGGACACTGAAGCTTTCTTT. The encoded protein is CAWSVRGDTEAFF.

V gene TRBV7-9 combines with J gene TRBJ1-1, with a weak D call TRBD1 (5 bases). The CDR3 runs to 10 residues. V lost 8 bases to trimming and J lost 8 bases, with 9 bases between them. Germline V gene sequence: CDR1 SEHNR, CDR2 FQNEAQ (reference sequence). The CDR3 DNA is TGTGCCAGCGGACACCGCGAAGCTTTCTTT. Translated: CASGHREAFF.

The V and J genes are TRBV6-5 and TRBJ1-2; 10 nucleotides agree with TRBD1. The CDR3 covers 13 residues. With 0 bases clipped from V and 8 bases from J, the junction kept 0 bases outside the gene matches. From germline, CDR1 is MNHEY and CDR2 SVGAGI. In DNA, the CDR3 is TGTGCCAGCAGTTACTCGACAGGGGGCGGCTACACCTTC. Translating it yields CASSYSTGGGYTF.

The rearrangement joins TRBV11-2 to TRBJ2-7; 8 bases are a match to TRBD1. CDR1 and CDR2 (germline): SGHAT, FQNNGV. CDR3 length: 14 residues. Unmatched junction bases numbered 8, after V lost 5 bases and J lost 5 bases. Written as DNA, the CDR3 is TGTGCCAGCAGCCCCCGGACAGGGAGTAACGAGCAGTACTTC. It specifies CASSPRTGSNEQYF. The variable domain in full, completed from reference TRBV11-2 and TRBJ2-7, reads EAGVAQSPRYKIIEKRQSVAFWCNPISGHATLYWYQQILGQGPKLLIQFQNNGVVDDSQLPKDRFSAERLKGVDSTLKIQPAKLEDSAVYLCASSPRTGSNEQYFGPGTRLTVT.

The rearrangement joins TRBV28 to TRBJ1-6; maybe TRBD1 (6 bases). This CDR3 has 15 residues. CDR1 and CDR2 (germline): MDHEN, SYDVKM. Trimming stripped 6 bases from V and 3 bases from J, with 12 bases between. CDR3 DNA: TGTGCCAGCAGACCCCACAGGGACTATAATTCACCCCTCCACTTT. Protein sequence: CASRPHRDYNSPLHF.

The rearrangement uses TRBV7-9 and TRBJ2-7; D is perhaps TRBD2 (5 bases). Germline-derived CDR1 and CDR2 are SEHNR and FQNEAQ (reference sequence). There are 14 residues in the CDR3. The ends were cut back, 4 bases at V and 1 base at J, with 11 bases in the middle. In nucleotides, the CDR3 is TGTGCCAGCAGCTCGCGGACGGGGTCCTACGAGCAGTACTTC. As protein: CASSSRTGSYEQYF.

Only one count was recorded for this clone. The V call is TRBV18, the J call TRBJ2-2, with a possible D match to TRBD1 (5 bases). The CDR3 runs to 14 residues. CDR1 KGHSH and CDR2 LQKENI come from the germline V gene. Trimming removed 3 bases at V and 4 bases at J, with 9 bases between. The CDR3 sequence: CASSPGHRTGELFF. The DNA of the CDR3 is TGTGCCAGCTCACCCGGACATCGCACCGGGGAGCTGTTTTTT.

The gene calls are TRBV7-9 and TRBJ2-1, with D tentatively TRBD2 (6 bases). CDR3 length: 13 residues. The germline gives CDR1 SEHNR, CDR2 FQNEAQ (reference sequence). V lost 3 bases to trimming and J lost 12 bases, with 15 bases between them. The CDR3: CASSFGGPEGQFF. Here the CDR3 DNA reads TGTGCCAGCAGCTTCGGGGGACCTGAGGGGCAGTTCTTC.

The chain links TRBV11-3 to TRBJ1-5; 8 nucleotides agree with TRBD1. There are 19 residues in the CDR3. J gave up 0 bases and V 2 bases, and 12 bases lay outside the gene matches. The germline V gene has CDR1 SGHNT and CDR2 YENEEA. The DNA of the CDR3 is TGTGCCAGCAGCTTAAGCCCGGGACAGGTGTTTTATAGCAATCAGCCCCAGCATTTT. This gives the protein CASSLSPGQVFYSNQPQHF.

The chain couples TRBV5-5 to TRBJ1-2; weak D call: TRBD1 (5 bases). The CDR3 has 15 amino acids. V dropped 4 bases and J dropped 4 bases, with 17 bases sitting between them. Germline V CDR1 and CDR2: SGHKS, YYEKEE (reference sequence). The DNA of the CDR3 is TGTGCCAGCAGCCCTGACAGTTTATCTCCCTATGGCTACACCTTC. Protein product: CASSPDSLSPYGYTF.

The rearrangement uses TRBV9 and TRBJ2-5; 7 bases match TRBD2. From germline, CDR1 is SGDLS and CDR2 YYNGEE. CDR3 length: 15 residues. V lost 3 bases and J lost 5; bases outside the gene matches: 10. The CDR3 loop is CASSAESAGWETQYF. Here the CDR3 DNA reads TGTGCCAGCAGCGCAGAATCAGCGGGGTGGGAGACCCAGTACTTC.

This chain uses TRBV12-2 with TRBJ2-4; the tabulated D call, TRBD2, remains unverified against the DNA. TRBV12-2 has pseudogene status. CDR3 size: 16 residues. Here the CDR3 reads CASRYPAGTSENIQYF. CDR3 bases: TGTGCAAGTCGCTATCCTGCTGGGACTAGCGAAAACATTCAGTACTTC.